Listed here are 26 T cell receptor beta chains from one sample, sequenced in a study of T cells in Graves' hyperthyroidism and ophthalmopathy. RNA transcripts were the template for amplifying TCR beta CDR3 regions. HTBI primers were used for first-round RT-PCR of the TCR CDR3. Using its own MiXCR run on the multiplex PCR reads, TCRdb lists one record per CDR3 protein. The sample shows fewer than 350,000 distinct CDR3 sequences, 15% to 20% of them seen only once. The sample was blood. The receptors were gathered from a woman aged 35 to 49 with Graves' ophthalmopathy.

Many counts were recorded for this clonotype. The genes are TRBV6-1 and TRBJ2-2; 8 bases line up with TRBD1. CDR1 is MNHNS and CDR2 is SASEGT in the germline V gene. The CDR3 spans 14 residues. The ends lost 6 bases at V and 5 bases at J; junction bases unmatched: 5. CDR3 sequence (DNA): TGTGCCAGCAGGCCGGGACAGGAAACCGGGGAGCTGTTTTTT. This codes for CASRPGQETGELFF.

This clonotype was seen repeatedly, ten times or more. V is TRBV6-5 and J is TRBJ2-7, with 9 nucleotides matching TRBD1. With V trimmed by 6 bases and J by 3 bases, 12 bases remained unmatched. This CDR3 is 16 amino acids long. In germline, CDR1 is MNHEY, CDR2 SVGAGI. The CDR3 reads CASSSEAGQGFYEQYF. The CDR3 DNA sequence: TGTGCCAGCAGCTCGGAGGCGGGACAGGGTTTCTACGAGCAGTACTTC.

This clonotype appeared many times. The genes are TRBV27 and TRBJ2-3, with 12 positions matching TRBD2. Germline assignment: CDR1 MNHEY and CDR2 SMNVEV (reference sequence). The CDR3 spans 14 residues. J was trimmed by 7 bases and V by 9 bases; bases with no gene match: 8. The DNA for the CDR3 is TGTGCCAGTTCTAGCGGGAGGGAAGGAAATACGCAGTATTTT. Translating gives CASSSGREGNTQYF.

This clonotype was detected many times. The gene calls are TRBV6-2 or TRBV6-3 and TRBJ1-1; maybe TRBD1 (5 bases). From germline, CDR1 is MNHEY and CDR2 SVGEGT. V lost 2 bases and J lost 4, with 11 bases in between. This CDR3 is built from 14 residues. DNA for the CDR3: TGTGCCAGCAGTTACAGCCAGGGTGGCACTGAAGCTTTCTTT. Amino acid sequence: CASSYSQGGTEAFF.

This clonotype was detected many times. The rearrangement uses TRBV2 and TRBJ2-5; no clear D gene. The V end was cut by 7 bases, the J end by 3 bases, with 6 bases between. Germline CDR1 SNHLY, CDR2 FYNNEI. The CDR3 has 11 residues. The CDR3 sequence: CASTGKETQYF. The CDR3 DNA reads as TGTGCCAGCACTGGGAAAGAGACCCAGTACTTC.

On this clonotype itself: A clone one base away is much larger, so this may be a read error. The rearrangement joins TRBV11-1 to TRBJ2-3; TRBD2 agrees at 8 bases. This CDR3 spans 15 amino acids. Germline CDR1 is SGHAT and CDR2 is FQDESV (reference sequence). The CDR3: CAISSIAGPSDTQYF. CDR3 nucleotides: TGTGCCATCAGCTCTATAGCGGGACCGAGCGATACGCAGTATTTT.

The V call is TRBV6-2 or TRBV6-3, the J call TRBJ1-1, with a weak D call TRBD1 (6 bases). This CDR3 spans 16 amino acids. In germline, CDR1 is MNHEY, CDR2 SVGEGT. V gave up 6 bases and J gave up 8 bases, with 25 bases separating them. The CDR3 DNA follows: TGTGCCAGCAGGGGACCCTACAGGGCGAGCCTAAAAGAAGCTTTCTTT. Translated, it gives CASRGPYRASLKEAFF.

Many counts were recorded for this clonotype. The chain has TRBV5-1 and TRBJ2-7; D remains unclear. Trimming left V 5 bases short and J 2 bases short, with 14 bases between. Per the germline V gene, CDR1 is SGHRS and CDR2 is YFSETQ. The CDR3 has 14 residues. The CDR3 is CASRAGNDPYEQYF. Written as DNA, the CDR3 is TGCGCCAGCAGAGCAGGCAACGACCCCTACGAGCAGTACTTC.

This clonotype was picked up many times. In DNA form, the CDR3 reads TGTGCCAGCAGTTTCGCGACAGCTAACACCGGGGAGCTGTTTTTT. It encodes CASSFATANTGELFF. V is TRBV28 and J is TRBJ2-2; maybe TRBD1 (5 bases). This CDR3 comprises 15 residues. V lost 3 bases to trimming and J lost 2 bases, with 10 bases between them. The germline V gene has CDR1 MDHEN and CDR2 SYDVKM.

This clonotype appeared many times. J is TRBJ1-1 and V is TRBV29-1; maybe TRBD1 (6 bases). The CDR3 contains 13 residues. Deletions cut 6 bases from V and 1 base from J, with 12 bases between. From germline, CDR1 is SQVTM and CDR2 ANQGSEA. CDR3: CSVKGGANTEAFF. CDR3 nucleotides: TGCAGCGTCAAGGGGGGGGCGAACACTGAAGCTTTCTTT.

For this clonotype: Being one base from a much bigger clone, this may be a read error. The J gene is TRBJ2-2, the V gene TRBV19; D is unresolved. The CDR3 runs to 15 residues. Germline assignment: CDR1 LNHDA and CDR2 SQIVND (reference sequence). The germline V and J ends were trimmed by 5 bases and 4 bases, with 14 bases remaining between them. CDR3 DNA: TGTGCCAGTAGTCCAGCAGCTGCGATCACCGGGGAGCTGTTTTTT. It specifies CASSPAAAITGELFF.

Details on this clonotype: The junction shows a germline mismatch at one end, possibly a read error. V gene TRBV19 combines with J gene TRBJ2-7; weak D call: TRBD2 (5 bases). Germline V CDR1 and CDR2: LNHDA, SQIVND (reference sequence). The CDR3 runs to 16 residues. The DNA of the CDR3 is TGTGCCACTAGTCCCTCGAAGGGAGAGGGCGGTGGGGAGCAGTACTTC. Amino acids: CATSPSKGEGGGEQYF. Looking up the rest from reference TRBV19 and TRBJ2-7 gives the full variable domain: DGGITQSPKYLFRKEGQNVTLSCEQNLNHDAMYWYRQDPGQGLRLIYYSQIVNDFQKGDIAEGYSVSREKKESFPLTVTSAQKNPTAFYLCATSPSKGEGGGEQYFGPGTRLTVT.

This clonotype was observed at least ten times. The chain couples TRBV12-3 or TRBV12-4 to TRBJ1-2; possibly TRBD1 for D (5 bases). The V gene lost 1 base and the J gene lost 0 bases, with 12 bases spanning the gap. This CDR3 is built from 16 residues. The CDR3 sequence: CASSLDTTETNYGYTF. CDR3 in DNA: TGTGCCAGCAGTTTAGATACGACAGAAACTAACTATGGCTACACCTTC.

J is TRBJ2-5 and V is TRBV12-3 or TRBV12-4, with D hard to call. V lost 6 bases and J lost 1, with 18 bases in between. The CDR3 extends over 16 amino acids. CDR3 DNA sequence: TGTGCCAGCAGACACCCAGGTGGTGGTACCCAAGAGACCCAGTACTTC. It codes for CASRHPGGGTQETQYF.

At least ten counts were recorded for this clonotype. The chain recombines TRBV6-2 or TRBV6-3 with TRBJ1-2, with unresolved D. Trimming took 1 base from V and 8 from J, leaving 14 bases between them. This CDR3 has 14 residues. Germline CDR1 and CDR2: MNHEY and SVGEGT. The chain's CDR3 is CASSYLIHQGGYTF. The CDR3 coding sequence is TGTGCCAGCAGTTACTTGATACATCAAGGAGGCTACACCTTC.

In its sample, this clonotype was seen many times. V usage is TRBV10-3 and J usage is TRBJ2-5, with a possible D match to TRBD1 (5 bases). V was trimmed by 2 bases and J by 1 base, leaving 14 bases between them. CDR1 and CDR2 (germline): ENHRY, SYGVKD. The CDR3 sequence is 16 residues long. The CDR3 sequence: CAISEISMDIQETQYF. The CDR3 nucleotides are TGTGCCATCAGTGAGATATCTATGGACATCCAAGAGACCCAGTACTTC.

This clonotype was observed at least ten times. The chain uses TRBV27 and TRBJ2-5; 9 bases align to TRBD2. J lost 2 bases, V lost 2 bases, and 9 bases had no gene match. CDR3 length: 17 residues. CDR1 is MNHEY, CDR2 SMNVEV, per germline (reference sequence). The CDR3, as DNA: TGTGCCAGCAGTTTACTGCGGGAGGGGTGGCCACAAGAGACCCAGTACTTC. Translated, it gives CASSLLREGWPQETQYF.

Points on this clonotype: Germline is not matched at one junction end, which may reflect a read error. The genes are TRBV6-2 or TRBV6-3 and TRBJ1-3; D is ambiguous. In germline, CDR1 is MNHEY, CDR2 SVGEGT. The CDR3 is made up of 13 amino acids. CDR3 sequence: CASNSQPGNTIYF. The CDR3 region has the DNA TGCGCCAGCAATAGCCAACCTGGAAACACCATATATTTT.

This clonotype was seen many times. J is TRBJ1-3 and V is TRBV28, with D hard to call. CDR3 length equals 15 residues. V lost 5 bases and J lost 0, with 11 bases in between. Germline values: CDR1 MDHEN, CDR2 SYDVKM. The CDR3 loop reads CASSQSVVSGNTIYF. Written as DNA, the CDR3 is TGTGCCAGCAGTCAATCAGTAGTCTCTGGAAACACCATATATTTT. The variable domain in full, completed from reference TRBV28 and TRBJ1-3, reads DVKVTQSSRYLVKRTGEKVFLECVQDMDHENMFWYRQDPGLGLRLIYFSYDVKMKEKGDIPEGYSVSREKKERFSLILESASTNQTSMYLCASSQSVVSGNTIYFGEGSWLTVV.

This clonotype was recorded at least ten times. This sequence joins TRBV19 and TRBJ1-1; TRBD1 might be the D (5 bases). CDR1 and CDR2 from the germline V gene are LNHDA and SQIVND (reference sequence). The CDR3 has 13 amino acids. Trimming took off 4 bases at V and 8 bases at J, with 14 bases between the two ends. CDR3 sequence (DNA): TGTGCCAGTAGTACGGCCTGGGGGGGAGAAGCTTTCTTT. Protein product: CASSTAWGGEAFF.

In its sample, this clonotype was seen many times. This chain uses TRBV20-1 with TRBJ2-7; TRBD1 agrees at 7 bases. This CDR3 is 15 amino acids long. V lost 6 bases, J lost 3 bases, and 14 bases stayed unmatched. Germline values: CDR1 DFQATT, CDR2 SNEGSKA (reference sequence). The CDR3 DNA sequence: TGCAGTGCAGTGCGGTTCCGGGACAGATTCTACGAGCAGTACTTC. Residues: CSAVRFRDRFYEQYF.

This clonotype was recorded at least ten times. The chain has TRBV12-3 or TRBV12-4 and TRBJ2-2; TRBD1 matches 8 bases. V dropped 10 bases and J dropped 4; count of bases not matched to a gene: 11. The CDR3 consists of 15 residues. CDR3 bases: TGTGCCATTCCCATGGACAGGGCCCTCACCGGGGAGCTGTTTTTT. Amino acids: CAIPMDRALTGELFF.

This clonotype was picked up many times. The CDR3 reads CASKTAGGSYEQYF. The CDR3 coding sequence is TGTGCCAGCAAAACTGCAGGGGGCTCGTACGAGCAGTACTTC. The chain combines TRBV2 with TRBJ2-7, with 8 bases matching TRBD1. In germline, CDR1 is SNHLY, CDR2 FYNNEI. Trimming took 7 bases from V and 4 from J; bases not matched to a gene: 9. The CDR3 totals 14 residues.

This clonotype appeared many times. The chain employs TRBV11-2 and TRBJ2-6; D is undetermined. Germline V lookup: CDR1 SGHAT, CDR2 FQNNGV. The V and J ends lost 0 bases and 1 base respectively, with 13 bases between them. The CDR3 is 18 residues long. The CDR3 sequence: CASSLDLTELSGANVLTF. The CDR3 region has the DNA TGTGCCAGCAGCTTAGATCTCACAGAGTTGTCTGGGGCCAACGTCCTGACTTTC.

This clonotype was seen a handful of times. This chain links TRBV29-1 with TRBJ1-1; D is unclear. Germline V gene data show CDR1 as SQVTM and CDR2 as ANQGSEA. V was cut by 1 base and J by 2 bases, with 11 bases left in between. The CDR3 totals 14 residues. DNA of the CDR3: TGCAGCGTTGAAGTCTTTTCGGGAAACACTGAAGCTTTCTTT. Encoded protein: CSVEVFSGNTEAFF.

About this clonotype: An end of the junction differs from the germline gene, which may be a read error. The chain links TRBV7-6 to TRBJ1-3; 9 positions agree with TRBD1. The CDR3 spans 20 residues. Germline-derived CDR1 and CDR2 are SGHVS and FNYEAQ. The CDR3, as DNA: TGCGCCAGCAGCTTAGCGGGAGGGGACAGGGCTTACGGCTCTGGAAACACCATATCTTTT. Amino acids: CASSLAGGDRAYGSGNTISF.